The rows below give T cell receptor beta chains drawn from one sample of a study of neurological immune-mediated disorders. TCRdb re-called the 5' RACE reads through MiXCR, storing one row per CDR3 protein. Among roughly 27,000 distinct CDR3 sequences listed, over 20% were seen once. The material sequenced was PBMCs. The origin of the receptors is a woman aged 55-70 years in good health. Each CDR3 is given with its conserved first and last residue. The D gene is left open where the match is weak.

j_call v_call d_call cdr3_aa
TRBJ2-3 TRBV4-1 . CASRPTGSGDTQYF
TRBJ2-7 TRBV5-1 . CASGNGGPTYEQYF
TRBJ2-7 TRBV7-3 TRBD2 CASSLTGTSGSYEQYF
TRBJ2-5 TRBV5-1 . CASSLGAPGRQETQYF
TRBJ2-3 TRBV15 TRBD2 CATTRGSGGADTQYF
TRBJ2-7 TRBV29-1 TRBD1 CSVQLFGTGSSYEQYF
TRBJ1-5 TRBV10-3 TRBD1 CAISDPDRAGTQPQHF
TRBJ2-7 TRBV20-1 TRBD1 CSAREGGRSYEQYF
TRBJ2-7 TRBV6-2/TRBV6-3 TRBD1 CASSYHRGLYEQYF
TRBJ2-4 TRBV5-1 TRBD1 CASSLDRGRAKNIQYF
TRBJ2-7 TRBV28 TRBD1 CASRTRGGTGAYEQYF
TRBJ2-1 TRBV4-3 TRBD1 CASSQDGQGGYNEQFF
TRBJ2-6 TRBV12-3/TRBV12-4 TRBD1 CASSLVMTGLGANVLTF
TRBJ2-7 TRBV4-3 . CASSQQARQAYEQYF
TRBJ1-2 TRBV13 . CASSLIQGDGYTF
TRBJ1-1 TRBV10-3 . CAIRGQTEAFF
TRBJ2-2 TRBV5-1 . CASSLEVLRTGELFF
TRBJ2-1 TRBV18 TRBD2 CASSPPSGGSYNEQFF
TRBJ2-4 TRBV7-2 . CASSPRSLGIQYF
TRBJ1-5 TRBV7-9 TRBD1 CASSLAHGTGILSNQPQHF
TRBJ1-2 TRBV20-1 . CSARATYYTF
TRBJ2-7 TRBV15 TRBD1 CATSRTRDRGLVQYF
TRBJ2-1 TRBV5-1 TRBD2 CASSFSPFSGRRDNEQFF
TRBJ2-1 TRBV27 . CASSLYSPREQFF
TRBJ2-7 TRBV6-5 TRBD2 CASSYSWTSGGYYEQYF
TRBJ2-7 TRBV2 TRBD1 CASSPDRGSGEQYF
TRBJ2-3 TRBV7-3 . CASSLTNERTDTQYF